One and the same sample provided the 26 T cell receptor beta chains below, sequenced in a study of shared clonotypes between healthy human individuals. Clones were sequenced by immunoSEQ multiplex PCR, and TCRdb holds only the in-frame ones, with some missing. Here the sample spans about 1 million clones, roughly 70% being singletons. The material sequenced was memory CD4+ T cells sorted from blood. As for subset: CD45RA-negative fraction. The receptors derive from a man younger than 30 in good health.

The chain carries TRBV5-5 and TRBJ2-1; D possibly corresponds to TRBD2 (7 bases). Germline V gene lookup returns CDR1 SGHKS and CDR2 YYEKEE (reference sequence). The CDR3 loop spans 16 amino acids. V shed 4 bases and J shed 0 bases, with 14 bases lying between them. CDR3 DNA: TGTGCCAGCAGCGGTTCGGGGGGCCGCTCCTACAATGAGCAGTTCTTC. Translation: CASSGSGGRSYNEQFF.

This rearrangement joins TRBV27 to TRBJ1-1; 7 bases line up with TRBD1. CDR1 MNHEY and CDR2 SMNVEV come from the germline V gene (reference sequence). The CDR3 runs 15 residues. With 5 bases clipped from V and 1 base from J, the junction kept 7 bases outside the gene matches. The CDR3 protein is CASSPRTGWNTEAFF. Written as DNA, the CDR3 is TGTGCCAGCAGTCCGAGGACAGGATGGAACACTGAAGCTTTCTTT.

The rearrangement links TRBV29-1 to TRBJ2-7, with 7 bases lining up with TRBD1. The CDR3 extends over 12 amino acids. Germline V gene sequence: CDR1 SQVTM, CDR2 ANQGSEA. Trimming removed 6 bases from V and 1 base from J; junction bases left unmatched: 3. The CDR3 bases are TGCAGCGTACAGGGGTGGTCCTACGAGCAGTACTTC. It specifies CSVQGWSYEQYF.

This clone appeared once. The chain is built from TRBV18 and TRBJ2-5; D might be TRBD1 (5 bases). The CDR3 runs 13 residues. The V end lost 5 bases, the J end lost 0 bases, and 7 bases lay between the germline ends. Germline V CDR1 and CDR2: KGHSH, LQKENI. DNA for the CDR3: TGTGCCAGCTCATGGGGCTACCAAGAGACCCAGTACTTC. It codes for CASSWGYQETQYF.

J is TRBJ2-5 and V is TRBV15; no definite D call. Germline V gives CDR1 LNHNV, CDR2 YYDKDF (reference sequence). The CDR3 spans 15 residues. V lost 5 bases to trimming and J lost 5 bases, with 18 bases between them. CDR3 sequence reads: CATSSLRIRGETQYF. The CDR3, as DNA: TGTGCCACCAGCTCTCTACGGATCCGTGGGGAGACCCAGTACTTC.

The chain recombines TRBV7-9 with TRBJ1-1; D unclear. Germline V lookup: CDR1 SEHNR, CDR2 FQNEAQ (reference sequence). The V and J ends lost 5 bases and 7 bases respectively, with 11 bases between them. This CDR3 contains 12 residues. The DNA for the CDR3 is TGTGCCAGCAGCCGACCGGGAGGTGAAGCTTTCTTT. Residues: CASSRPGGEAFF.

This clone was picked up many times. V gene TRBV5-8 combines with J gene TRBJ2-3, with a tentative D call TRBD1 (6 bases). CDR3 length: 17 residues. Trimming took 2 bases from V and 2 from J, leaving 18 bases between them. Germline V gene sequence: CDR1 SGHTS, CDR2 YDEGEE. CDR3 nucleotides: TGTGCCAGCAGCTTTTCAGCAAGCGGACAGCTCACAGATACGCAGTATTTT. This encodes CASSFSASGQLTDTQYF.

Points on this clone: Other DNA sequences of this sample code for an identical CDR3. The rearrangement uses TRBV5-1 and TRBJ2-3; D is ambiguous. CDR1 and CDR2 from the germline V gene are SGHRS and YFSETQ. The CDR3 contains 14 residues. Trimming left V 1 base short and J 2 bases short, with 8 bases between. Here the CDR3 reads CASSLRSVTDTQYF. CDR3 DNA sequence: TGCGCCAGCAGCTTGAGGTCAGTCACAGATACGCAGTATTTT.

The CDR3, as DNA: TGCGCCAGCAGCTTCATAGGTGGAAGATCACCCCTCCACTTT. Its protein product is CASSFIGGRSPLHF. The chain carries TRBV5-1 and TRBJ1-6; D unclear. Trimming pared 2 bases from V and 10 bases from J, leaving 13 bases between. Germline V CDR1 and CDR2: SGHRS, YFSETQ. CDR3 length: 14 amino acids.

V gene TRBV18 combines with J gene TRBJ1-1, with 11 bases lining up with TRBD1. J gave up 0 bases and V 3 bases, and 12 bases lay outside the gene matches. CDR1 and CDR2 (germline): KGHSH, LQKENI. This CDR3 comprises 19 residues. The CDR3 DNA reads as TGTGCCAGCTCACCCCGATGGACAGGGGGCTCCTACATGAACACTGAAGCTTTCTTT. This translates into CASSPRWTGGSYMNTEAFF.

The chain links TRBV5-4 to TRBJ1-6; D not resolved. The germline gives CDR1 SGHNT, CDR2 YYREEE (reference sequence). The CDR3 contains 15 residues. The V end lost 4 bases, the J end lost 11 bases, and 19 bases lay between the germline ends. The CDR3 here is CASSRTGPDSAPLHF. The CDR3 coding sequence is TGTGCCAGCAGCCGGACGGGCCCGGATAGTGCACCCCTCCACTTT.

This chain connects TRBV10-3 to TRBJ1-1, with D unclear. The CDR3 contains 14 residues. Trimming took off 4 bases at V and 2 bases at J, with 11 bases between the two ends. Germline V CDR1 and CDR2: ENHRY, SYGVKD. For the CDR3, the DNA is TGTGCCATCAGTGGACAAGGCGGTAACACTGAAGCTTTCTTT. Amino acids: CAISGQGGNTEAFF.

This rearrangement joins TRBV7-2 to TRBJ2-6; either TRBD1 or TRBD2 may supply D (5 bases each). This CDR3 is built from 17 residues. Trimming cost V 5 bases and J 0 bases, with 14 bases left between them. The germline gives CDR1 SGHTA, CDR2 FQGNSA. CDR3 coding DNA: TGTGCCAGCAGCCTAGGCGCCGGGACCTCTGGGGCCAACGTCCTGACTTTC. As protein: CASSLGAGTSGANVLTF.

The chain joins TRBV11-2 to TRBJ2-1, with D maybe TRBD2 (6 bases). Between the trimmed V and J ends, which lost 5 bases and 9 bases, there was a span of 20 bases. The CDR3 length is 15 residues. Germline CDR1 is SGHAT and CDR2 is FQNNGV. The DNA of the CDR3 is TGTGCCAGCAGCCTTATTGCGGGGATACCCGGTGAGCAGTTCTTC. Its protein is CASSLIAGIPGEQFF.

The chain has TRBV7-2 and TRBJ2-3; D not resolved. The CDR3 extends over 16 amino acids. CDR1 SGHTA and CDR2 FQGNSA come from the germline V gene. Trimming took off 1 base at V and 0 bases at J, with 11 bases between the two ends. The CDR3: CASSLDGFSSTDTQYF. In nucleotides, the CDR3 is TGTGCCAGCAGCTTAGATGGCTTTTCTAGCACAGATACGCAGTATTTT.

Here the CDR3 DNA reads TGTGCCAGCAGGGAATCGGAGACCCAGTACTTC. It specifies CASRESETQYF. The chain recombines TRBV27 with TRBJ2-5; D unclear. Trimming left V 6 bases short and J 5 bases short, with 7 bases between. This CDR3 spans 11 amino acids. CDR1 and CDR2 (germline): MNHEY, SMNVEV (reference sequence).

The chain has TRBV19 and TRBJ1-2; no clear D gene. This CDR3 is built from 14 residues. V shed 4 bases and J shed 8 bases, with 17 bases lying between them. From germline, CDR1 is LNHDA and CDR2 SQIVND (reference sequence). CDR3 protein: CASSTTALGGGYTF. Written as DNA, the CDR3 is TGTGCCAGTAGTACAACGGCGTTAGGAGGAGGCTACACCTTC.

This chain uses TRBV5-4 with TRBJ2-7, with D unclear. The CDR3 totals 13 residues. Germline CDR1 reads SGHNT; CDR2 reads YYREEE (reference sequence). Trimming pared 4 bases from V and 3 bases from J, leaving 11 bases between. The CDR3 DNA is TGTGCCAGCAGCGTAAGGGCAAGCTACGAGCAGTACTTC. Its protein product is CASSVRASYEQYF.

The chain has TRBV19 and TRBJ2-5; 9 bases align to TRBD1. Germline loops: CDR1 LNHDA, CDR2 SQIVND (reference sequence). The CDR3 is 15 amino acids. V shed 5 bases, J shed 4 bases, and the junction held 8 bases outside the gene matches. The CDR3 DNA follows: TGTGCCAGTAGTGTGGGACAGGGCGGTGTAGAGACCCAGTACTTC. As protein: CASSVGQGGVETQYF.

This clone has more than one count but fewer than ten. The chain combines TRBV7-9 with TRBJ2-3; 11 bases align to TRBD2. The germline V gene encodes CDR1 SEHNR and CDR2 FQNEAQ (reference sequence). The CDR3 has 17 residues. With V trimmed by 6 bases and J by 4 bases, 12 bases remained unmatched. In DNA form, the CDR3 reads TGTGCCAGCAGGAGAGGGACTAGCGGTAGAGGGCCAGATACGCAGTATTTT. Residues: CASRRGTSGRGPDTQYF.

The chain employs TRBV7-9 and TRBJ2-7, with no clear D. Trimming removed 1 base from V and 3 bases from J, with 13 bases in between. The germline gives CDR1 SEHNR, CDR2 FQNEAQ (reference sequence). This CDR3 is 15 amino acids long. The CDR3 region has the DNA TGTGCCAGCAGCTTAGGGTCAGGAAGAGGCTACGAGCAGTACTTC. As protein: CASSLGSGRGYEQYF.

The V call is TRBV2, the J call TRBJ2-2; D is ambiguous. This CDR3 region has 12 residues. Trimming removed 6 bases at V and 2 bases at J, with 4 bases between. Germline V CDR1 and CDR2: SNHLY, FYNNEI. CDR3 coding DNA: TGTGCCAGCAGCGATAACACCGGGGAGCTGTTTTTT. It is translated as CASSDNTGELFF.

This clone was picked up one time. This chain connects TRBV5-6 to TRBJ2-3; D may be TRBD2 (5 bases). V dropped 2 bases and J dropped 1 base, with 14 bases sitting between them. Germline V lookup: CDR1 SGHDT, CDR2 YYEEEE. CDR3 length: 16 residues. In DNA, the CDR3 is TGTGCCAGCAGCTTACTAGGTGGGCTTGGCACAGATACGCAGTATTTT. Its protein is CASSLLGGLGTDTQYF.

In regard to this clone: This sample includes further DNA sequences coding for the same CDR3. The chain is built from TRBV7-9 and TRBJ2-7; D might be TRBD1 (6 bases). Germline CDR1 reads SEHNR; CDR2 reads FQNEAQ (reference sequence). This CDR3 spans 15 amino acids. V lost 1 base and J 1 base, leaving 11 bases between the germline ends. CDR3 amino acids: CASSLGQAASYEQYF. The DNA of the CDR3 is TGTGCCAGCAGCTTAGGACAGGCAGCGTCCTACGAGCAGTACTTC.

This sequence joins TRBV25-1 and TRBJ2-1; 10 bases align to TRBD1. This CDR3 is built from 15 residues. Germline CDR1 is MGHDK and CDR2 is SYGVNS. Trimming at V came to 7 bases and at J to 8 bases, leaving 11 bases not matched to a gene. For the CDR3, the DNA is TGTGCCAGCAAAGTTTGGGGACAGGGGTCGGATGAGCAGTTCTTC. Translating it yields CASKVWGQGSDEQFF.

This clone has more than one count but fewer than ten. The genes are TRBV6-5 and TRBJ1-1; D is unresolved. This CDR3 is built from 11 residues. The V gene's germline CDR1 is MNHEY and CDR2 SVGAGI. Trimming pared 2 bases from V and 10 bases from J, leaving 8 bases between. DNA of the CDR3: TGTGCCAGCAGTTACGGGGTGCCAGCTTTCTTT. This translates into CASSYGVPAFF.